This entry features one T cell receptor beta chain sequence. Germline V gives CDR1 SGHDT, CDR2 YYEEEE. The CDR3 consists of 15 residues. The J segment lost 3 bases and the V segment lost 3 bases, leaving 6 bases of the junction unmatched. The data originate from a study of cytomegalovirus exposure and HLA in healthy donors. Primers included in the PCR were 60 Vbeta and 13 Jbeta primers. The repertoire was sequenced with immunoSEQ multiplex PCR; TCRdb's copy has only in-frame clones and lacks some. The sample carries approximately 150,000 clones, 80% to 90% recorded once. The sequence derives from a woman between 18 and 29 years old in good health and CMV-seropositive. Sequenced input: PBMCs. The rearrangement links TRBV5-6 to TRBJ1-5, with TRBD1 matching 7 bases. The CDR3 is CASSSVTGINQPQHF. CDR3 bases: TGTGCCAGCAGCTCTGTGACAGGGATCAATCAGCCCCAGCATTTT.